These 14 T cell receptor beta chains were all obtained from the same sample, sequenced in a study of blood T cell repertoires in COVID-19. The protocol was immunoSEQ multiplex PCR, while the TCRdb copy is restricted to in-frame clones and leaves out a portion. This sample carries fewer than 200,000 clones, over 75% of them seen once, and the ten largest clones take 0.53%. The sample was peripheral blood. All receptors come from a man in his fifties with acute or convalescent COVID-19.

The chain joins TRBV3-1 (or the pseudogene TRBV3-2) to TRBJ2-3; 10 nucleotides align to TRBD2. The CDR3 has 14 residues. V lost 0 bases and J lost 14; bases outside the gene matches: 8. The germline V gene encodes CDR1 LGHDT and CDR2 YNNKEL (reference sequence). The CDR3 DNA is TGTGCCAGCAGCCAAGAATCTAGCGGGAGTCAGGGGTATTTT. The encoded protein is CASSQESSGSQGYF.

The V call is TRBV5-1, the J call TRBJ2-7; 7 positions agree with TRBD2. The CDR3 spans 15 residues. The V gene end was trimmed by 3 bases and the J gene end by 4 bases; junction bases not matched to a gene: 10. Germline CDR1 reads SGHRS; CDR2 reads YFSETQ. The CDR3 nucleotides are TGCGCCAGCAGCTCTAGGGGCGGGAGTCAGTACGAGCAGTACTTC. It specifies CASSSRGGSQYEQYF.

The chain combines TRBV10-2 with TRBJ1-1; TRBD1 agrees at 9 bases. Germline assignment: CDR1 WSHSY and CDR2 SAAADI. V lost 6 bases, J lost 4 bases, and 6 bases stayed unmatched. The CDR3 totals 14 residues. CDR3: CASSTGGVGTEAFF. The CDR3, as DNA: TGCGCCAGCAGCACAGGGGGCGTGGGCACTGAAGCTTTCTTT.

CDR3 amino acids: CASRKGQGVYSNQPQHF. CDR3 coding DNA: TGTGCCAGTAGAAAAGGTCAGGGGGTTTATAGCAATCAGCCCCAGCATTTT. This chain links TRBV19 with TRBJ1-5; 7 nucleotides align to TRBD1. The V segment lost 6 bases and the J segment 0 bases; nucleotides outside the gene matches: 11. In germline, CDR1 is LNHDA, CDR2 SQIVND (reference sequence). The CDR3 extends over 17 amino acids.

The chain carries TRBV24-1 and TRBJ2-3; TRBD2 aligns across 12 bases. V gave up 6 bases and J gave up 4 bases; unmatched junction bases: 4. The CDR3 length is 15 residues. Germline loops: CDR1 KGHDR, CDR2 SFDVKD. The CDR3 DNA follows: TGTGCCACCAGTCTAGCGGGAGGGCCCTCAGATACGCAGTATTTT. This sequence encodes CATSLAGGPSDTQYF.

The chain joins TRBV19 to TRBJ1-1; D possibly corresponds to TRBD1 (5 bases). This CDR3 is 14 amino acids long. Trimming pared 4 bases from V and 0 bases from J, leaving 9 bases between. CDR1 and CDR2 (germline): LNHDA, SQIVND (reference sequence). The CDR3 sequence: CASSTSRVNTEAFF. CDR3 bases: TGTGCCAGTAGTACCTCCAGGGTGAACACTGAAGCTTTCTTT.

The CDR3 coding sequence is TGTGCCAGCAGCTCCTTGACAGAGCTGACAACAGATACGCAGTATTTT. Translated, it gives CASSSLTELTTDTQYF. The rearrangement joins TRBV5-4 to TRBJ2-3, with a weak D call TRBD1 (5 bases). This CDR3 has 16 residues. CDR1 SGHNT and CDR2 YYREEE come from the germline V gene (reference sequence). Trimming took off 3 bases at V and 3 bases at J, with 17 bases between the two ends.

J is TRBJ1-5 and V is TRBV3-1 (or the pseudogene TRBV3-2); TRBD1 is a possible D gene (5 bases). Germline CDR1 reads LGHDT; CDR2 reads YNNKEL (reference sequence). The CDR3 consists of 12 residues. V gave up 6 bases and J gave up 5 bases, with 8 bases separating them. CDR3 sequence: CASSQGDQPQHF. CDR3 nucleotides: TGTGCCAGCAGTCAGGGTGATCAGCCCCAGCATTTT.

The rearrangement uses TRBV5-1 and TRBJ1-1; tentative D call: TRBD1 (6 bases). Germline V lookup: CDR1 SGHRS, CDR2 YFSETQ. V lost 5 bases and J lost 4, with 9 bases in between. CDR3 length: 12 amino acids. The CDR3 DNA is TGCGCCAGCAGACAGGGCCTCACTGAAGCTTTCTTT. As protein: CASRQGLTEAFF.

The chain joins TRBV13 to TRBJ2-7; 9 nucleotides agree with TRBD1. The CDR3 loop spans 15 amino acids. Germline CDR1 is PRHDT and CDR2 is FYEKMQ (reference sequence). V was clipped by 4 bases and J by 2 bases; unmatched bases: 6. CDR3 sequence: CASSSRDRATYEQYF. In nucleotides, the CDR3 is TGTGCCAGCAGCTCCCGGGACAGGGCCACCTACGAGCAGTACTTC.

This rearrangement joins TRBV2 to TRBJ1-1, with no clear D. The germline V and J ends were trimmed by 7 bases and 0 bases, with 9 bases remaining between them. CDR3 size: 13 residues. CDR1 SNHLY and CDR2 FYNNEI come from the germline V gene. The CDR3 DNA is TGTGCCAGCAATGAGAACATGAACACTGAAGCTTTCTTT. It specifies CASNENMNTEAFF.

The chain links TRBV7-9 to TRBJ2-7; TRBD1 aligns across 9 bases. V shed 5 bases, J shed 8 bases, and the junction held 10 bases outside the gene matches. The CDR3 is 14 amino acids. CDR1 and CDR2 (germline): SEHNR, FQNEAQ (reference sequence). The DNA for the CDR3 is TGTGCCAGCAGCCCAGGGGACAGGGAATCGAAGCAGTACGTC. Protein: CASSPGDRESKQYV.

V and J are TRBV11-2 and TRBJ2-2, with 9 bases that match TRBD1. The CDR3 contains 15 residues. The trim removed 4 bases at V and 10 bases at J, leaving 10 bases unmatched. CDR1 and CDR2 (germline): SGHAT, FQNNGV. The CDR3 DNA reads as TGTGCCAGCAGCTCGAACTCAGGGACAGGGCCGGAGCTGTTTTTT. Its protein product is CASSSNSGTGPELFF.

The J gene is TRBJ2-1, the V gene TRBV11-2; 9 positions agree with TRBD1. The ends lost 3 bases at V and 8 bases at J; junction bases unmatched: 8. In germline, CDR1 is SGHAT, CDR2 FQNNGV. The CDR3 has 15 amino acids. In nucleotides, the CDR3 is TGTGCCAGCAGCTTCCCCGGACAGGGGATCTATGAGCAGTTCTTC. Translation gives CASSFPGQGIYEQFF.